The source of this T cell receptor beta chain is a study of T cell repertoires in cytomegalovirus infection. Study-level background: Public signatures in TCR beta pointed to CMV infection and matching HLA type.

Study observations and caveats: What dominated the ex vivo response were HLA-C-restricted CMV-specific TCR beta clonotypes. Cumulative public TCR beta family frequency identified CMV carriers with the relevant HLA.

TCRdb redid the calling of the reads with MiXCR, one entry per CDR3 protein. The sample has about 770,000 distinct CDR3 sequences, 25% to 30% seen once; the top ten hold around 13%. Of note for this clonotype: The antigen is unknown.

This CDR3 is 17 amino acids long. CDR1 is SQVTM and CDR2 is ANQGSEA in the germline V gene. The junction had 11 bases not matched to a gene; V was cut back by 3 bases and J by 2 bases. The receptor comes from a human donor in good health (CMV status not recorded). Some clones in this sample may be carry-over from other donors' samples. This material consisted of cultured CD8+ T cells from PBMCs, taken from culture after CMV antigen stimulation. V is TRBV29-1 and J is TRBJ2-1, with 9 positions matching TRBD1. The CDR3 sequence: CSVENRGRKATYNEQFF. The CDR3 bases are TGCAGCGTTGAGAACAGGGGGCGAAAGGCTACCTACAATGAGCAGTTCTTC.